The rows below give T cell receptor beta chains drawn from one sample of a study of blood T cell repertoires in COVID-19. Profiling relied on immunoSEQ multiplex PCR, and the TCRdb table lists in-frame clones only, not all of them. The table has more than 250,000 clones, approximately 86% seen once. The specimen was peripheral blood. These receptors originate from a man aged 18 to 29 with active or convalescent COVID-19. The conserved cysteine and the conserved F or W are not part of the CDR3 here.

length | V | CDR3
12 | TRBV6-6 | ASSLRDRGYGYT
13 | TRBV7-2 | ASSFWAASNQPQH
15 | TRBV9 | ASSSTGTPKSTDTQY
12 | TRBV10-1 | ASSNDREAAEAF
14 | TRBV11-2 | ASSSPGQGISYEQY
9 | TRBV20-1 | SASIAGELF
13 | TRBV10-3 | AISPDKKQGGKLF
13 | TRBV19 | ASSTYRAASYEQY
10 | TRBV7-9 | ASSTIPETQY
12 | TRBV5-1 | ASSSVVATYEQY
13 | TRBV5-1 | ASRLSGTSRNEQF
11 | TRBV30 | AWDRGINYGYT
13 | TRBV7-2 | ASSLQIGQNQPQH
15 | TRBV11-2 | ASSFVQGGGSQEKLF
15 | TRBV5-1 | ASSLSGLAGGLGTQY
10 | TRBV27 | ASSFGAGELF
14 | TRBV24-1 | ATSDLGAGGYNEQF
14 | TRBV5-6 | ASSLAAATPTDTQY
12 | TRBV18 | ASSPDRMEEKLF
14 | TRBV7-2 | ASRQGISSYNSPLH